The rows below give T cell receptor beta chains drawn from one sample of a study of neurological immune-mediated disorders. TCRdb re-called the 5' RACE reads with MiXCR, one entry per CDR3 protein. The sample consists of tens of thousands of distinct CDR3 sequences, about 12% of them appearing once. The specimen was PBMCs. These receptors originate from a male donor with HTLV-1-associated myelopathy (HAM/TSP). The CDR3 runs from the conserved cysteine through the conserved F or W. A D gene is named only where the DNA matches it firmly. The listing skips clone size in some rows; elsewhere it reads once, few, many or a size class.

j_call d_call v_call clone_size cdr3_aa cdr3_nt
TRBJ2-2 NA TRBV7-2 many CASSSDTTGELFF TGTGCCAGCAGCTCTGACACGACCGGGGAGCTGTTTTTT
TRBJ1-5 NA TRBV7-9 many CASSAPGLSNQPQHF TGTGCCAGCAGCGCACCGGGATTAAGCAATCAGCCCCAGCATTTT
TRBJ1-5 TRBD1 TRBV7-2 many CASSLLGWGQSNQPQHF TGTGCCAGCAGCTTACTCGGGTGGGGACAGAGTAATCAGCCCCAGCATTTT
TRBJ1-5 NA TRBV5-1 NA CAISPGDKFNQPQHF TGCGCCATCAGCCCTGGGGACAAGTTTAATCAGCCCCAGCATTTT
TRBJ2-3 NA TRBV4-3 NA CASSQDLSDTQYF TGCGCCAGCAGCCAAGATTTATCAGATACGCAGTATTTT
TRBJ1-5 NA TRBV3-1 few CASSQDRTGYSPQHF TGTGCCAGCAGCCAAGATAGAACAGGCTACTCGCCCCAGCATTTT
TRBJ1-1 NA TRBV10-3 NA CAISESVGRSNTEAFF TGTGCCATCAGTGAGTCGGTCGGTCGCTCGAACACTGAAGCTTTCTTT
TRBJ2-7 NA TRBV20-1 many CSVRASIYEQYF TGCAGTGTGCGGGCTAGCATCTACGAGCAGTACTTC
TRBJ1-2 NA TRBV20-1 many CSAKQILHYGYTF TGCAGTGCTAAACAGATTCTTCACTATGGCTACACCTTC
TRBJ2-3 NA TRBV11-2 many CASSLSRSTDTQYF TGTGCCAGCAGCTTAAGTCGCTCTACAGATACGCAGTATTTT
TRBJ2-7 NA TRBV28 many CASTFPGPPGFEQYF TGTGCCAGCACCTTCCCCGGGCCACCGGGGTTCGAGCAGTACTTC
TRBJ1-6 NA TRBV7-6 many CASSPNENSPLHF TGTGCCAGCAGCCCTAATGAAAATTCACCCCTCCACTTT
TRBJ2-5 TRBD1 TRBV7-9 many CASSPGATGGETQYF TGTGCCAGCAGCCCCGGGGCCACAGGGGGAGAGACCCAGTACTTC
TRBJ2-3 TRBD2 TRBV10-2 many CASSLTSGAADTQYF TGCGCCAGCAGCCTGACTAGCGGGGCGGCAGATACGCAGTATTTT
TRBJ2-2 TRBD2 TRBV28 NA CASSSPGGNTGDLYF TGTGCCAGCAGTTCCCCGGGGGGGAACACCGGGGATCTGTATTTT
TRBJ1-1 TRBD1 TRBV12-3/TRBV12-4 few CASSLTGQGDAFF TGTGCCAGCAGTCTCACGGGACAGGGAGACGCTTTCTTT
TRBJ2-3 NA TRBV5-1 many CASSLLGTLTDTQYF TGCGCCAGCAGCTTGCTCGGGACCCTCACAGATACGCAGTATTTT
TRBJ1-4 NA TRBV5-5 many CASSFGPMKKLFF TGTGCCAGCAGCTTTGGGCCCATGAAAAAACTGTTTTTT
TRBJ2-7 TRBD1 TRBV5-1 many CASSLRQGGEQYF TGCGCCAGCAGCTTAAGACAGGGGGGCGAGCAGTACTTC
TRBJ1-6 TRBD1 TRBV9 many CASSVGQGIYNSPLHF TGTGCCAGCAGCGTAGGACAGGGAATCTATAATTCACCCCTCCACTTT
TRBJ2-2 NA TRBV7-2 many CASSPSGANTGELFF TGTGCCAGCAGCCCTAGTGGTGCGAACACCGGGGAGCTGTTTTTT
TRBJ2-1 NA TRBV5-1 many CASSLDRVDEQFF TGCGCCAGCAGCTTGGACAGGGTCGATGAGCAGTTCTTC
TRBJ1-6 NA TRBV20-1 many CSAPETGWDSPLHF TGCAGTGCTCCCGAGACTGGGTGGGATTCACCCCTCCACTTT
TRBJ2-2 TRBD1 TRBV27 many CASSLSGSGGWELFF TGTGCCAGCAGTTTATCAGGATCAGGGGGCTGGGAGCTGTTTTTT
TRBJ2-5 TRBD1 TRBV18 NA CASSPDRARETQYF TGTGCCAGCTCACCCGACAGGGCACGAGAGACCCAGTACTTC
TRBJ1-1 NA TRBV28 many CASSLPTAMNTEAFF TGTGCCAGCAGTTTGCCGACAGCCATGAACACTGAAGCTTTCTTT
TRBJ2-7 NA TRBV6-5 NA CASRRDNSYEQYF TGTGCCAGCAGGCGGGACAACTCCTACGAGCAGTACTTC
TRBJ2-5 NA TRBV5-5 many CASSLAASSTEETQYF TGTGCCAGCAGCTTGGCGGCCAGTTCGACCGAAGAGACCCAGTACTTC
TRBJ2-1 TRBD2 TRBV7-8 few CASSPPGLAGYNEQFF TGTGCCAGCAGCCCCCCTGGACTAGCGGGGTACAATGAGCAGTTCTTC
TRBJ2-1 NA TRBV15 many CATSREGGQDEQFF TGTGCCACCAGCAGAGAAGGAGGCCAGGATGAGCAGTTCTTC
TRBJ1-1 NA TRBV12-3/TRBV12-4 many CASSLGENTEAFF TGTGCCAGCAGTTTAGGTGAGAACACTGAAGCTTTCTTT
TRBJ2-4 TRBD2 TRBV29-1 many CGGGQGKNIQYF TGCGGCGGGGGGCAGGGCAAAAACATTCAGTACTTC
TRBJ2-4 NA TRBV12-3/TRBV12-4 NA CASSLRPYIQYF TGTGCCAGCAGTTTGAGACCGTACATTCAGTACTTC
TRBJ1-3 NA TRBV4-2 many CASSPPRGGVSGNTIYF TGTGCCAGCAGCCCCCCTCGGGGCGGCGTCTCTGGAAACACCATATATTTT
TRBJ1-1 NA TRBV5-1 many CASSPTTGNTEAFF TGCGCCAGCAGCCCGACGACAGGGAACACTGAAGCTTTCTTT
TRBJ2-3 TRBD2 TRBV9 many CASSPSRGIDTQYF TGTGCCAGCAGCCCGTCGCGGGGGATAGATACGCAGTATTTT
TRBJ2-7 TRBD2 TRBV20-1 many CSAPVPGRGVYEQYF TGCAGTGCACCTGTTCCCGGGAGGGGGGTCTACGAGCAGTACTTC
TRBJ2-7 NA TRBV28 many CASSLPGIRAHEQYF TGTGCCAGCAGTTTACCCGGGATCAGGGCCCACGAGCAGTACTTC
TRBJ2-5 NA TRBV6-6 many CASSNWQETQYF TGTGCCAGCAGTAACTGGCAAGAGACCCAGTACTTC
TRBJ2-5 NA TRBV7-7 NA CASSARSQTAGGTQYF TGTGCTAGCAGCGCGCGGAGCCAGACCGCGGGCGGGACCCAGTACTTC
TRBJ2-7 TRBD1 TRBV29-1 many CSVAGTGASYEQYF TGCAGCGTCGCCGGGACAGGGGCTTCCTACGAGCAGTACTTC
TRBJ1-1 NA TRBV12-3/TRBV12-4 many CASSLVGDTEAFF TGTGCCAGCAGTTTAGTTGGGGACACTGAAGCTTTCTTT
TRBJ1-6 NA TRBV12-3/TRBV12-4 many CASKRESNNSPLHF TGTGCCAGCAAAAGGGAGTCCAATAATTCACCCCTCCACTTT
TRBJ2-7 NA TRBV5-1 many CASSSDTSSYEQYF TGCGCCAGCAGCTCGGACACCTCTTCCTACGAGCAGTACTTC
TRBJ1-1 NA TRBV3-1 many CASSQGAEAFF TGTGCCAGCAGCCAAGGGGCTGAAGCTTTCTTT
TRBJ2-2 NA TRBV12-3/TRBV12-4 NA CASSWEDSRLFF TGTGCCAGCAGCTGGGAGGACAGCCGCCTGTTTTTT
TRBJ2-3 TRBD2 TRBV4-3 many CASSQDSGDFTDTQYF TGCGCCAGCAGCCAAGATAGCGGGGATTTCACAGATACGCAGTATTTT
TRBJ1-6 NA TRBV7-2 many CASRLLYNSPLHF TGTGCCAGCAGACTACTATATAATTCACCCCTCCACTTT
TRBJ1-4 NA TRBV5-1 many CASRTGTGGEKLFF TGCGCCAGCAGAACCGGGACGGGCGGTGAAAAACTGTTTTTT
TRBJ2-7 NA TRBV28 many CASVPVGGYPSYEQYF TGTGCCAGCGTTCCGGTGGGGGGTTACCCTTCCTACGAGCAGTACTTC
TRBJ2-7 NA TRBV4-3 many CASSQDRAGAHYEQYF TGCGCCAGCAGCCAAGATCGAGCAGGCGCTCATTACGAGCAGTACTTC
TRBJ2-6 TRBD1 TRBV11-3 many CASSPGQGGPSGANVLTF TGTGCCAGCAGCCCAGGACAGGGGGGTCCGTCTGGGGCCAACGTCCTGACTTTC
TRBJ2-7 NA TRBV5-4 many CASSTKQGKGLYEQYF TGTGCCAGCAGCACAAAACAGGGGAAGGGACTCTACGAGCAGTACTTC
TRBJ2-6 NA TRBV5-1 many CASSRPGDSGANVLTF TGCGCCAGCAGCCGACCCGGTGATTCTGGGGCCAACGTCCTGACTTTC
TRBJ2-2 NA TRBV5-1 many CASSYDTGELFF TGCGCCAGCAGCTACGACACCGGGGAGCTGTTTTTT
TRBJ2-3 TRBD2 TRBV20-1 many CSLPGLANADTQYF TGCAGCCTCCCCGGACTAGCGAACGCAGATACGCAGTATTTT
TRBJ2-1 TRBD1 TRBV5-1 many CASSLSPLAGGYNEQFF TGCGCCAGCAGCTTGTCCCCGCTAGCAGGGGGTTACAATGAGCAGTTCTTC
TRBJ2-1 TRBD1 TRBV12-3/TRBV12-4 NA CASRRDSPVSFF TGTGCCAGCAGAAGGGACAGCCCCGTATCGTTCTTC
TRBJ2-7 NA TRBV20-1 many CSARGRGSPYEQYF TGCAGTGCTAGAGGTAGGGGTTCCCCCTACGAGCAGTACTTC
TRBJ2-3 TRBD2 TRBV6-5 many CASSWSLAGGSTDTQYF TGTGCCAGCAGTTGGTCACTAGCGGGGGGTTCCACAGATACGCAGTATTTT